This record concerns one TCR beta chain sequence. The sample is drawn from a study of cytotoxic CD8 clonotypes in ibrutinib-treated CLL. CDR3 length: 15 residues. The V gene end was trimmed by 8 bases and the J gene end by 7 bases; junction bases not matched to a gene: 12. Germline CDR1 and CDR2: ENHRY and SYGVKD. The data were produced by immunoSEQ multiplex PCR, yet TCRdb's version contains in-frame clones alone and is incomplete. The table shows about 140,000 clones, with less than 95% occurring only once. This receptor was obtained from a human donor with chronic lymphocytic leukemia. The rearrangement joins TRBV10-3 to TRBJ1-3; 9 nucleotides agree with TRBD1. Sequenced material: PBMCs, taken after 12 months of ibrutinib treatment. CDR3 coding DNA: TGTGCCATCGGGGGACAGGGCCGGTTGGAGAACACCATATATTTT. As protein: CAIGGQGRLENTIYF.